This T cell receptor (beta chain) came from a study of blood T cells in healthy people across ages. It was with a sample-barcoded 5' primer and a J-beta primer mix that a second PCR of roughly 7 to 11 cycles was run. A template-switch adaptor with 12 random nucleotides tagged each cDNA molecule. TCRdb called the 5' RACE reads again in MiXCR, with one record for every CDR3 protein. Of 700,000 to 900,000 distinct CDR3 sequences in the sample, 50% to 65% are singletons; the top ten hold about 42%. Germline CDR1 reads MNHEY; CDR2 reads SMNVEV (reference sequence). The CDR3 runs 14 residues. The J gene is TRBJ2-5, the V gene TRBV27; D is perhaps TRBD1 (8 bases). The J call is uncertain, as TRBJ2-7 better fits the DNA end. The sample comprised blood. The TCR comes from a man at least 80 years old in good health. This chain's CDR3 is CASTYRGGPYEQYF. The CDR3 coding sequence is TGTGCCAGCACATACAGGGGGGGCCCCTACGAGCAGTACTTC.